The 9 T cell receptor beta chains reported below all come from one sample, sequenced in a study of blood T cell repertoires in COVID-19. Sequenced by immunoSEQ multiplex PCR; TCRdb stores in-frame clones only, minus some. The table has over 100,000 clones, more than 80% seen once; the top ten hold around 9.3%. The sequencing input was peripheral blood. The source of these receptors is a human donor in a cohort sampled during active COVID-19.

The chain is built from TRBV21-1 and TRBJ1-3; TRBD1, the D gene given by the table, was not confirmed from the DNA. TRBV21-1 has pseudogene status. The CDR3 consists of 18 residues. This CDR3 reads CASSKGSVLDSSGNTIYF. In DNA, the CDR3 is TGTGCCAGCAGCAAAGGCTCCGTTCTAGACAGCTCTGGAAACACCATATATTTT.

The chain links TRBV7-2 to TRBJ2-7; TRBD2 might be the D (5 bases). Germline V lookup: CDR1 SGHTA, CDR2 FQGNSA. Deletions cut 2 bases from V and 6 bases from J, with 14 bases between. The CDR3 is made up of 14 amino acids. The CDR3 bases are TGTGCCAGCAGCTTAAGCGGTATGACCGTCGAGCAGTACTTC. As protein: CASSLSGMTVEQYF.

J is TRBJ2-6 and V is TRBV27; a possible D gene is TRBD1 (6 bases). The CDR3 consists of 17 residues. Germline V lookup: CDR1 MNHEY, CDR2 SMNVEV (reference sequence). V lost 5 bases and J 1 base, leaving 15 bases between the germline ends. The CDR3 coding sequence is TGTGCCAGCAGTGCGGACAGCGCTCGGTCTGGGGCCAACGTCCTGACTTTC. Protein: CASSADSARSGANVLTF.

This sequence joins TRBV5-1 and TRBJ1-5, with 10 nucleotides matching TRBD1. Germline V gene lookup returns CDR1 SGHRS and CDR2 YFSETQ. Trimming removed 0 bases from V and 11 bases from J; junction bases left unmatched: 8. The CDR3 covers 15 residues. CDR3 in amino acids: CASSLEGTGVKSQHF. The CDR3 DNA sequence: TGCGCCAGCAGCTTGGAAGGGACAGGGGTTAAGTCCCAGCATTTT.

The rearrangement joins TRBV28 to TRBJ2-1; the match to TRBD1 covers 7 bases. Unmatched junction bases numbered 6, after V lost 6 bases and J lost 1 base. The CDR3 is 15 residues long. Germline CDR1 and CDR2: MDHEN and SYDVKM. The CDR3 sequence is CASREGGTSYNEQFF. DNA for the CDR3: TGTGCCAGCAGAGAAGGGGGCACTTCCTACAATGAGCAGTTCTTC.

This clone was counted a few times. The chain has TRBV11-3 and TRBJ2-2; D call uncertain. The CDR3 length is 13 residues. Per germline, CDR1 SGHNT and CDR2 YENEEA. Trimming pared 0 bases from V and 6 bases from J, leaving 5 bases between. CDR3 amino acids: CASSLDLSGELFF. For the CDR3, the DNA is TGTGCCAGCAGCTTAGATCTGTCCGGGGAGCTGTTTTTT.

This clone was seen a single time. The genes are TRBV29-1 and TRBJ2-3, with D possibly being TRBD1 (5 bases). The CDR3 has 13 residues. V lost 1 base and J 7 bases, leaving 12 bases between the germline ends. In germline, CDR1 is SQVTM, CDR2 ANQGSEA. The CDR3 sequence: CSVEGGFMNTQYF. The CDR3 DNA follows: TGCAGCGTTGAAGGGGGCTTCATGAATACGCAGTATTTT.

This chain joins TRBV11-3 and TRBJ2-7; possibly TRBD1 for D (5 bases). The CDR3 is 14 residues long. V dropped 0 bases and J dropped 7 bases, with 13 bases sitting between them. Germline lookup yields CDR1 SGHNT and CDR2 YENEEA. The CDR3 coding sequence is TGTGCCAGCAGCTTAGACCGGACAAATAGAGAGCAGTACTTC. Translation gives CASSLDRTNREQYF.

The V gene is TRBV6-5, the J gene TRBJ1-1, with D hard to call. V gave up 5 bases and J gave up 2 bases, with 6 bases separating them. This CDR3 is 12 amino acids long. In germline, CDR1 is MNHEY, CDR2 SVGAGI. The CDR3 spells CASSRDNTEAFF. CDR3 nucleotide sequence: TGTGCCAGCAGTCGCGATAACACTGAAGCTTTCTTT.